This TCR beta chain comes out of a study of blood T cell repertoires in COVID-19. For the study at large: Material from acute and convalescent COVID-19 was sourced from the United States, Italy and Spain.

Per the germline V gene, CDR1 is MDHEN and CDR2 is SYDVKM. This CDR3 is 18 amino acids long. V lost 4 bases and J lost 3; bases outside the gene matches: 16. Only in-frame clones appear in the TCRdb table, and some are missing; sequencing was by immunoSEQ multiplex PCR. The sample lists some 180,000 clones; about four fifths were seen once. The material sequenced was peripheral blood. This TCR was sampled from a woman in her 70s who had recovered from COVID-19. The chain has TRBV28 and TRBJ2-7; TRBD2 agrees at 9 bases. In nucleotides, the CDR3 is TGTGCCAGCAGTTACTTAATAGGGCGGGAGGGAACCTACTACGAGCAGTACTTC. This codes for CASSYLIGREGTYYEQYF.